This T cell receptor beta chain was profiled in a study of Ad26.COV2.S vaccination and SARS-CoV-2 variants. Across the study: Within the COV1001 Ad26.COV2.S trial arm, the donor was enrolled. Intramuscular Ad26.COV2.S at 5x10^10 or 1x10^11 viral particles. Study-level results: Placebo and vaccine recipients had non-spike TCR breadth that was similar.

About this clone itself: Antigen: not known.

Germline V CDR1 and CDR2: DFQATT, SNEGSKA (reference sequence). V was cut by 1 base and J by 5 bases, with 4 bases left in between. The CDR3 has 11 amino acids. Described treatment: 19 received Ad26.COV2.S at low or high dose, single or two shots; 5 received placebo; per-sample allocation not given. Specimens were obtained on day 63 following the first vaccine or placebo injection. In Boston, an adult donor aged 18-55 years took part. Profiled with immunoSEQ multiplex PCR; TCRdb holds only in-frame clones, not every one. The data contain around 320,000 clones, 86% of them singletons. This specimen was peripheral blood, taken in a trial of Ad26.COV2.S vaccine versus placebo. This receptor was identified in a person between 18 and 59 years old who received the Ad26.COV2.S COVID-19 vaccine or a placebo. The chain employs TRBV20-1 and TRBJ2-3, with D unclear. The CDR3 DNA reads TGCAGTGCTAGAGGGTTAGATACGCAGTATTTT. This sequence encodes CSARGLDTQYF.